The present T cell receptor (beta chain) was sequenced within a study of blood T cell repertoires in COVID-19. About the research overall: The United States, Italy and Spain were the sources of the acute and convalescent COVID-19 samples. In each case, the material was cDNA or gDNA derived from T cells, B-cell-depleted T cells, or PBMCs.

Original methodology: Reference gene primer amplification gave estimated nucleated cell counts. TCRdb's table, derived via immunoSEQ multiplex PCR, lists solely in-frame clones and lacks some. That table gives V, J and clone size, and the DNA gave D and trimming. The sample contains approximately 460,000 clones, roughly 89% of which appear only once. The CDR3 spans 15 residues. V shed 1 base, J shed 5 bases, and the junction held 4 bases outside the gene matches. CDR1 and CDR2 from the germline V gene are LGHDT and YNNKEL (reference sequence). The rearrangement joins TRBV3-1 (or the pseudogene TRBV3-2) to TRBJ1-1; TRBD1 matches 10 bases. This receptor was obtained from a man in his late teens or twenties with COVID-19, enrolled during active disease. Sequencing was carried out using peripheral blood. CDR3 protein: CASSQGDRGLTEAFF. DNA of the CDR3: TGTGCCAGCAGCCAAGGAGACAGGGGGCTGACTGAAGCTTTCTTT.